This entry lists 14 T cell receptor beta chains sequenced from one sample in a study of regulatory T cells in long-lasting Graves disease. Time point described: newly diagnosed GD, antithyroid drugs for less than 3 months. From PBMCs, RNA was extracted and then used to make the TCR library. Library construction for TCR beta used iRepertoire HTBI primers and Arm-PCR of CDR3 regions. TCRdb redid the calling of the multiplex PCR reads with MiXCR, one entry per CDR3 protein. This table holds 400,000 to 550,000 distinct CDR3 sequences, around 17% found once. The same sample was also studied in work on T cells in Graves' hyperthyroidism and ophthalmopathy.

The sequencing here drew on peripheral blood mononuclear cells (PBMCs), taken at new diagnosis, from a patient treated with antithyroid drugs. Receptors were obtained from a woman between 25 and 40 years old with Graves disease.

This clonotype was recorded at least ten times. V gene TRBV20-1 combines with J gene TRBJ2-1; D perhaps matches TRBD1 (8 bases). V was shortened by 3 bases and J by 6 bases, with 18 bases between the two germline ends. The CDR3 has 15 residues. Germline V gives CDR1 DFQATT, CDR2 SNEGSKA (reference sequence). CDR3 sequence (DNA): TGCAGTGCTAGGACAGGGGAGGGGGCAGTCAATGAGCAGTTCTTC. Amino acid sequence: CSARTGEGAVNEQFF.

Concerning this clonotype itself: A read error is possible here, since a much larger clone lies one base away. The chain links TRBV2 to TRBJ2-1; D is unresolved. Looked up from germline, CDR1 is SNHLY and CDR2 is FYNNEI. The CDR3 is 11 amino acids. Trimming removed 3 bases at V and 10 bases at J, with 7 bases between. The CDR3 region has the DNA TGTGCCAGCAGTGATAAATACGAGCAGTTCTTC. The encoded protein is CASSDKYEQFF.

This chain uses TRBV20-1 with TRBJ2-5; 7 bases are shared with TRBD2. J gave up 0 bases and V 0 bases, and 7 bases lay outside the gene matches. The CDR3 extends over 16 amino acids. Germline V gene sequence: CDR1 DFQATT, CDR2 SNEGSKA (reference sequence). This chain's CDR3 is CSARDFGGGDQETQYF. DNA for the CDR3: TGCAGTGCTAGAGATTTCGGGGGAGGGGACCAAGAGACCCAGTACTTC.

V is TRBV29-1 and J is TRBJ1-2; unclear D gene. The CDR3 loop spans 13 amino acids. CDR1 and CDR2 (germline): SQVTM, ANQGSEA. V shed 3 bases and J shed 8 bases, with 16 bases lying between them. The CDR3 bases are TGCAGCGTTGATAGGCCGGGGAGGGAGGGCTACACCTTC. Translated, it gives CSVDRPGREGYTF.

The chain joins TRBV14 to TRBJ2-7; D is unclear. The CDR3 spans 14 residues. The ends were cut back, 1 base at V and 4 bases at J, with 11 bases in the middle. Germline V lookup: CDR1 SGHDN, CDR2 FVKESK. CDR3 bases: TGTGCCAGCAGCCAAGCTGGACGAAGGTACGAGCAGTACTTC. Amino acids: CASSQAGRRYEQYF.

This clonotype was seen a handful of times. The V gene is TRBV12-5, the J gene TRBJ1-5; no definite D call. The length of the CDR3 is 11 residues. From germline, CDR1 is LGHNT and CDR2 FRNRAP. Trimming shortened V by 6 bases and J by 3 bases, and 3 bases separated the two germline ends. CDR3 residues: CASGDNQPQHF. CDR3 bases: TGTGCTAGTGGCGACAATCAGCCCCAGCATTTT.

This clonotype came up many times. The chain links TRBV18 to TRBJ1-1; D not resolved. The CDR3 extends over 14 amino acids. The germline CDR1 and CDR2 sequences are KGHSH and LQKENI. V lost 1 base, J lost 5 bases, and 11 bases lay in between. The CDR3 spells CASSPLRASTEAFF. The CDR3, as DNA: TGTGCCAGCTCACCACTACGAGCTAGTACTGAAGCTTTCTTT.

This clonotype has at least ten counts. The genes are TRBV7-2 and TRBJ2-1; the D gene is possibly TRBD1 (6 bases). CDR3 length: 12 amino acids. V gave up 10 bases and J gave up 14 bases, with 21 bases separating them. Germline values: CDR1 SGHTA, CDR2 FQGNSA. CDR3 residues: CATGDTLGSKFF. The CDR3 DNA follows: TGTGCCACCGGGGACACCCTAGGGAGTAAGTTCTTC.

This clonotype was found a few times. This rearrangement joins TRBV18 to TRBJ2-1; 8 nucleotides match TRBD1. Germline V gene lookup returns CDR1 KGHSH and CDR2 LQKENI. Trimming at V came to 5 bases and at J to 6 bases, leaving 3 bases not matched to a gene. The CDR3 is 13 amino acids. CDR3 in DNA: TGTGCCAGCTCAAAGGACAGGGTCAATGAGCAGTTCTTC. It specifies CASSKDRVNEQFF.

The table lists this clonotype with many counts. J is TRBJ1-5 and V is TRBV28, with D uncertain. Germline assignment: CDR1 MDHEN and CDR2 SYDVKM. V dropped 3 bases and J dropped 1 base, with 7 bases sitting between them. The CDR3 length is 14 residues. CDR3 DNA sequence: TGTGCCAGCAGTTTGGTACAGAGCAATCAGCCCCAGCATTTT. This sequence encodes CASSLVQSNQPQHF.

This rearrangement joins TRBV2 to TRBJ2-7; TRBD2 matches 11 bases. CDR1 SNHLY and CDR2 FYNNEI come from the germline V gene. This CDR3 is 15 amino acids long. Unmatched junction bases numbered 12, after V lost 10 bases and J lost 4 bases. CDR3 DNA: TGTGCCATACGATATTTAGCGGGAGGGCCATACGAGCAGTACTTC. Its translation: CAIRYLAGGPYEQYF.

This clonotype was counted only a few times. The CDR3 region is CSVEGTGTGNTEAFF. The CDR3 DNA reads as TGCAGCGTTGAAGGAACCGGGACAGGGAATACTGAAGCTTTCTTT. The chain links TRBV29-1 to TRBJ1-1; TRBD1 matches 9 bases. Trimming at V came to 1 base and at J to 5 bases, leaving 8 bases not matched to a gene. Germline CDR1 is SQVTM and CDR2 is ANQGSEA. This CDR3 is 15 amino acids long.

At least ten counts were recorded for this clonotype. The rearrangement links TRBV27 to TRBJ1-1; D is unresolved. Germline CDR1 and CDR2: MNHEY and SMNVEV (reference sequence). The germline V and J ends were trimmed by 8 bases and 4 bases, with 14 bases remaining between them. CDR3 length: 13 amino acids. The CDR3 loop reads CASESSGSTEAFF. The CDR3 bases are TGTGCCAGCGAAAGTTCGGGGAGCACTGAAGCTTTCTTT.

Ten or more counts support this clonotype. Here the CDR3 DNA reads TGTGCCAGCAGTTACGTGGGACTAGCGGAATCAGTGCAGTACTTC. Translated, it gives CASSYVGLAESVQYF. This chain connects TRBV6-9 to TRBJ2-7, with TRBD2 matching 11 bases. V was pared by 3 bases and J by 9 bases, with 10 bases of the junction left unmatched. The CDR3 is made up of 15 amino acids. Germline CDR1 MNHGY, CDR2 SVAAGI.